This note documents a single T cell receptor beta chain sequence. The data are from a study of blood T cell repertoires in COVID-19. Sequenced by immunoSEQ multiplex PCR; TCRdb stores in-frame clones only, minus some. Counted here are approximately 190,000 clones, approximately 86% occurring once; the ten biggest clones make up approximately 2.1%. V was cut by 6 bases and J by 5 bases, with 7 bases left in between. This CDR3 region has 11 residues. This TCR was recovered from a man aged 65 to 79 with active or convalescent COVID-19. Sequencing input: peripheral blood. This chain links TRBV12-3 or TRBV12-4 with TRBJ1-1; D gene unclear. This chain's CDR3 is CASSRITEAFF. The CDR3 coding sequence is TGTGCCAGCAGCAGGATAACTGAAGCTTTCTTT.